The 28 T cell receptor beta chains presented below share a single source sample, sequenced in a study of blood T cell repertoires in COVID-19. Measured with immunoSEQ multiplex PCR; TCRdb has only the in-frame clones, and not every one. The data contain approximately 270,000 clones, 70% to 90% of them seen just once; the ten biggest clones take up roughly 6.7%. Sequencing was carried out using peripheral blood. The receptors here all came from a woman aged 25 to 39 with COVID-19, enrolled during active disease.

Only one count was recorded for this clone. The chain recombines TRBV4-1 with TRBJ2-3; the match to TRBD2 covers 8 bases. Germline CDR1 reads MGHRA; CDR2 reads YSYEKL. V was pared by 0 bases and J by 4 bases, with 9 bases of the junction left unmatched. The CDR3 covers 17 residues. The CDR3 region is CASSQDPGAGVPDTQYF. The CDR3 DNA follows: TGCGCCAGCAGCCAAGATCCGGGAGCGGGAGTCCCAGATACGCAGTATTTT.

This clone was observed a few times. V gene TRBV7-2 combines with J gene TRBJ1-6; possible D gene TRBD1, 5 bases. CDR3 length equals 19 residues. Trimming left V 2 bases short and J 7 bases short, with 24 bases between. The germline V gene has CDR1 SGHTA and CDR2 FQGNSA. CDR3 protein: CASSLRGLTYQSINSPLHF. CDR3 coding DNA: TGTGCCAGCAGCTTAAGGGGTCTCACCTATCAATCTATCAATTCACCCCTCCACTTT.

CDR3 in amino acids: CASSDAPGIRDSPLHF. The CDR3 DNA sequence: TGTGCCAGCAGCGACGCCCCAGGGATTAGGGATTCACCCCTCCACTTT. The chain is built from TRBV7-2 and TRBJ1-6; D may be TRBD1 (5 bases). Trimming removed 5 bases from V and 8 bases from J, with 19 bases in between. The V gene's germline CDR1 is SGHTA and CDR2 FQGNSA. The CDR3 runs to 16 residues.

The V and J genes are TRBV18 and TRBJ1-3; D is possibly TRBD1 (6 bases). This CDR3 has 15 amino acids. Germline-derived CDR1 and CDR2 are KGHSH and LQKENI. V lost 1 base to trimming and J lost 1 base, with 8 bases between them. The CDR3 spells CASSPLRGSGNTIYF. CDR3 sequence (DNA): TGTGCCAGCTCACCACTCAGGGGTTCTGGAAACACCATATATTTT.

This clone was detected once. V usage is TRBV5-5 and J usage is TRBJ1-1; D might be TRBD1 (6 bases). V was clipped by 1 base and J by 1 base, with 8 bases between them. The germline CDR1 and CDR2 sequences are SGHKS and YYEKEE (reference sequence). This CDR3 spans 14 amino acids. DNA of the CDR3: TGTGCCAGCAGCTTGCCGACAGGGAACACTGAAGCTTTCTTT. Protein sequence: CASSLPTGNTEAFF.

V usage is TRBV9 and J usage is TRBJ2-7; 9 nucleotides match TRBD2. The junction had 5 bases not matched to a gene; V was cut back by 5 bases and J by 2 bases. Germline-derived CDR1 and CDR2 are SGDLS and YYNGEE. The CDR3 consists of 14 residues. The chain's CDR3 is CASSGLALTYEQYV. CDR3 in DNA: TGTGCCAGCAGTGGACTAGCGTTAACCTACGAGCAGTACGTC.

CDR3 amino acids: CASSNPGQASTHYGYTF. CDR3 nucleotides: TGTGCCAGCAGCAATCCGGGACAGGCCTCAACACACTATGGCTACACCTTC. This rearrangement joins TRBV5-5 to TRBJ1-2; 8 nucleotides line up with TRBD1. The V segment lost 4 bases and the J segment 3 bases; nucleotides outside the gene matches: 14. CDR3 length: 17 residues. The V gene's germline CDR1 is SGHKS and CDR2 YYEKEE (reference sequence). Filled out from reference TRBV5-5 and TRBJ1-2, the complete variable domain reads DAGVTQSPTHLIKTRGQQVTLRCSPISGHKSVSWYQQVLGQGPQFIFQYYEKEERGRGNFPDRFSARQFPNYSSELNVNALLLGDSALYLCASSNPGQASTHYGYTFGSGTRLTVV.

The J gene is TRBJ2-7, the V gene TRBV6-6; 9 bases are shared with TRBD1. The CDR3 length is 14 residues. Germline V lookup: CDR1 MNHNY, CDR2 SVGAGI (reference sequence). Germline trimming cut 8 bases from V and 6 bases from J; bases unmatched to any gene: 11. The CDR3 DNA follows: TGTGCCAGCCTCAATCGACAGGGGGAGGGCGAGCAGTACTTC. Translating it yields CASLNRQGEGEQYF.

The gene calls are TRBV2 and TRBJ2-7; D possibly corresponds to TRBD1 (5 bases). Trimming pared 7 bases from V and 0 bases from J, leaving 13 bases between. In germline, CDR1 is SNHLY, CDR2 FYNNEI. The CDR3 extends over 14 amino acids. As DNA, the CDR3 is TGTGCCAGCATCTGGACACAAAACTCCTACGAGCAGTACTTC. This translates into CASIWTQNSYEQYF.

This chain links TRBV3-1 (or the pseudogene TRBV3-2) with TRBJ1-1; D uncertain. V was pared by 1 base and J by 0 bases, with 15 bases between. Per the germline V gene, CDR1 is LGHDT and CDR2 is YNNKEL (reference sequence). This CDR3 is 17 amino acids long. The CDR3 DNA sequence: TGTGCCAGCAGCCAAGCCGGCGGCGGCCACCTGAACACTGAAGCTTTCTTT. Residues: CASSQAGGGHLNTEAFF.

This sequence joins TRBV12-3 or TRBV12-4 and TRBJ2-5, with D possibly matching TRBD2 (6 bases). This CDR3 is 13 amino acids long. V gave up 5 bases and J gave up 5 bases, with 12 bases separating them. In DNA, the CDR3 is TGTGCCAGCAGTCCCGGGGGACGGGAGACCCAGTACTTC. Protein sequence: CASSPGGRETQYF.

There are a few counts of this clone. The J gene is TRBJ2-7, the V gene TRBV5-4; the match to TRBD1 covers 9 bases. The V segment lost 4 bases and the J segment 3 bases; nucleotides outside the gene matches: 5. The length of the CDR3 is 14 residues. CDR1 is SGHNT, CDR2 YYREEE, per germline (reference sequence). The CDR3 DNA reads TGTGCCAGCAGCCCCTGGACAGGGGACTACGAGCAGTACTTC. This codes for CASSPWTGDYEQYF. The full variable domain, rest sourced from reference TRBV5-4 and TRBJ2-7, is ETGVTQSPTHLIKTRGQQVTLRCSSQSGHNTVSWYQQALGQGPQFIFQYYREEENGRGNFPPRFSGLQFPNYSSELNVNALELDDSALYLCASSPWTGDYEQYFGPGTRLTVT.

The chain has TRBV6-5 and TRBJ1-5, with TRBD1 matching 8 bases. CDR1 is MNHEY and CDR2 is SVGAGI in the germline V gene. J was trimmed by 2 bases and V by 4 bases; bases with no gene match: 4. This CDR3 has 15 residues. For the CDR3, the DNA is TGTGCCAGCAGTTTGGACAGGGCCGGCAATCAGCCCCAGCATTTT. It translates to CASSLDRAGNQPQHF.

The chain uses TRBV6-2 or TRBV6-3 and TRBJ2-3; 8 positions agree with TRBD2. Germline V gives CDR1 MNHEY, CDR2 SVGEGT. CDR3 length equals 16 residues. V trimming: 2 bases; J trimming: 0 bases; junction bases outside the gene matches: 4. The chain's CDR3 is CASSYPSGPSTDTQYF. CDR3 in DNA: TGTGCCAGCAGTTACCCTAGCGGGCCGAGCACAGATACGCAGTATTTT.

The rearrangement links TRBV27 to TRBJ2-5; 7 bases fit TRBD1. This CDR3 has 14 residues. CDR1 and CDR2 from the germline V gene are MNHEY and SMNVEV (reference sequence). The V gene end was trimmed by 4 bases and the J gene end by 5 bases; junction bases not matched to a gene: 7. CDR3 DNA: TGTGCCAGCAGTTCAATGACAGGGACCGAGACCCAGTACTTC. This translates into CASSSMTGTETQYF.

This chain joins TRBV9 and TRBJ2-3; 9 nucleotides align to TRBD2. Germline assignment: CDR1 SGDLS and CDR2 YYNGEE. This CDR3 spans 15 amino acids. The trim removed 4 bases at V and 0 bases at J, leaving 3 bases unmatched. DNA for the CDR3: TGTGCCAGCAGCCGACTAGCGGCTAGCACAGATACGCAGTATTTT. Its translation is CASSRLAASTDTQYF.

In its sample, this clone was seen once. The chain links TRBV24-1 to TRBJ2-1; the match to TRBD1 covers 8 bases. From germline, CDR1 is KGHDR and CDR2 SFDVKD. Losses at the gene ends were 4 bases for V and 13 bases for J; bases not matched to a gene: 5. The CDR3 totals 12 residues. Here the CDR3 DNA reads TGTGCCACCAGTGACCCTGGACAGGGCCAGTTCTTC. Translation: CATSDPGQGQFF.

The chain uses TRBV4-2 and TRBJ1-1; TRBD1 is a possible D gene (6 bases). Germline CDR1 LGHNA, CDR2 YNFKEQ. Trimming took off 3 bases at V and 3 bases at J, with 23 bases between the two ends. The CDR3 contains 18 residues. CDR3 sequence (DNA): TGTGCCAGCAGCCAGCGAGCGGGGGGACACGGTCGGGACACTGAAGCTTTCTTT. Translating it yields CASSQRAGGHGRDTEAFF.

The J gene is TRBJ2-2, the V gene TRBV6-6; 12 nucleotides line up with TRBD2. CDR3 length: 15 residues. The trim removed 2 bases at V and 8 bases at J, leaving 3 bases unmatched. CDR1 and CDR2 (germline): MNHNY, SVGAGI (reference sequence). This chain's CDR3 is CASSYPGLAGGELFF. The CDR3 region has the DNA TGTGCCAGCAGTTACCCAGGACTAGCGGGAGGGGAGCTGTTTTTT.

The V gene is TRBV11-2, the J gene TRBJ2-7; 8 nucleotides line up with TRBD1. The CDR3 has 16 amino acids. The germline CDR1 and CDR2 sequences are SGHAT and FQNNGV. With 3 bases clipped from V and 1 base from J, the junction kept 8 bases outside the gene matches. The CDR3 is CASSFWDRIPSYEQYF. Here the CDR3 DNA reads TGTGCCAGCAGCTTCTGGGACAGGATCCCTTCCTACGAGCAGTACTTC.

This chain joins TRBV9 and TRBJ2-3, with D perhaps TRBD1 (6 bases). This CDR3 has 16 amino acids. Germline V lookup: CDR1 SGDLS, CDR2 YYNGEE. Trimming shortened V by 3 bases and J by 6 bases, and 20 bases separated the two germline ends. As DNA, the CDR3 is TGTGCCAGCAGCGAGGGGGTAGGTCGAGGTTTTGATACGCAGTATTTT. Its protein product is CASSEGVGRGFDTQYF.

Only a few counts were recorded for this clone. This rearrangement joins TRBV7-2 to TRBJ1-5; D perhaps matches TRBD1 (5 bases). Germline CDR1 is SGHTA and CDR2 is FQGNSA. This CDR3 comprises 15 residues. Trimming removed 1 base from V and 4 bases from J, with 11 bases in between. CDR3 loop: CASSLELGRNQPQHF. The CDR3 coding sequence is TGTGCCAGCAGCTTAGAGTTGGGGCGAAATCAGCCCCAGCATTTT.

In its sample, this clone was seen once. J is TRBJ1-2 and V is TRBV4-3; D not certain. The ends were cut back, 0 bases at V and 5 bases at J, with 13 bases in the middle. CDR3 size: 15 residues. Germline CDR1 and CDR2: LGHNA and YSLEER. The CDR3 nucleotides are TGCGCCAGCAGCCAAGATGCGACGGGGTTGTATGGCTACACCTTC. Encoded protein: CASSQDATGLYGYTF.

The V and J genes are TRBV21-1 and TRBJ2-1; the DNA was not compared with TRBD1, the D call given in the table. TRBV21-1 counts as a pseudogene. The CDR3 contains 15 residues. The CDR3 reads CASSKVGRTYNEQFF. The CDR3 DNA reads TGTGCCAGCAGCAAAGTGGGGCGGACCTACAATGAGCAGTTCTTC.

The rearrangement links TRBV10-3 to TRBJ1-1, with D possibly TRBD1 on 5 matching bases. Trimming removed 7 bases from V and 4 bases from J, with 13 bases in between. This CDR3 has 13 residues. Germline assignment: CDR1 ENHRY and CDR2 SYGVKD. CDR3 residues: CAITALRGTEAFF. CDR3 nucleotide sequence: TGTGCCATCACTGCCCTAAGGGGCACTGAAGCTTTCTTT.

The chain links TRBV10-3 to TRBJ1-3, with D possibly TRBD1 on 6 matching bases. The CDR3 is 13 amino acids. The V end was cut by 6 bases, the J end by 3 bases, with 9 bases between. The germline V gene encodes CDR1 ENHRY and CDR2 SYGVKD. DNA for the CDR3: TGTGCCATCAGCACAGGGTTTGGAAACACCATATATTTT. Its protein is CAISTGFGNTIYF.

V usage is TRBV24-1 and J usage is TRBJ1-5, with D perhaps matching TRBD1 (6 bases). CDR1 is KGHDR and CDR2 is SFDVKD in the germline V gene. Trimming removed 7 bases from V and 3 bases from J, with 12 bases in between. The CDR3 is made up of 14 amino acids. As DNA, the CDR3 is TGTGCCACCAGCGCCGGACAGCTCAATCAGCCCCAGCATTTT. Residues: CATSAGQLNQPQHF.

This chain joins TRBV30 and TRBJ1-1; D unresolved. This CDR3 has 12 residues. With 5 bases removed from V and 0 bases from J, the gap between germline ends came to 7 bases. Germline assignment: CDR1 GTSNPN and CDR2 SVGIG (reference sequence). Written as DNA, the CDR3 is TGTGCCTGGGGGAGACTGAACACTGAAGCTTTCTTT. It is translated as CAWGRLNTEAFF.